These 18 T cell receptor beta chains were all obtained from the same sample, sequenced in a study of blood T cell repertoires in COVID-19. Data came from immunoSEQ multiplex PCR; TCRdb stores just in-frame clones and leaves some out. The sample has more than 150,000 clones; roughly 89% are singletons. The sequenced sample was peripheral blood. Receptor source: a man between 45 and 60 years old with acute or convalescent COVID-19.

The chain combines TRBV27 with TRBJ1-5; unclear D gene. Germline-derived CDR1 and CDR2 are MNHEY and SMNVEV (reference sequence). V was shortened by 2 bases and J by 3 bases, with 11 bases between the two germline ends. The CDR3 totals 15 residues. CDR3 sequence reads: CASSLQGGYNQPQHF. The CDR3 nucleotides read TGTGCCAGCAGTTTACAAGGCGGTTACAATCAGCCCCAGCATTTT.

This chain uses TRBV6-5 with TRBJ2-3, with a weak D call TRBD1 (6 bases). Germline CDR1 is MNHEY and CDR2 is SVGAGI. CDR3 size: 14 residues. The V end was cut by 6 bases, the J end by 2 bases, with 12 bases between. The CDR3 sequence: CASSPWTATDTQYF. CDR3 nucleotide sequence: TGTGCCAGCAGCCCCTGGACAGCCACAGATACGCAGTATTTT.

The chain carries TRBV19 and TRBJ1-4; 10 nucleotides align to TRBD1. V dropped 5 bases and J dropped 8; count of bases not matched to a gene: 8. Germline V gene sequence: CDR1 LNHDA, CDR2 SQIVND (reference sequence). The CDR3 runs 15 residues. The CDR3 sequence: CASSSRDRGEEKLFF. DNA of the CDR3: TGTGCCAGTAGTTCACGGGACAGGGGAGAAGAAAAACTGTTTTTT.

This clone occurred many times. V usage is TRBV3-1 (or the pseudogene TRBV3-2) and J usage is TRBJ1-3, with D unclear. Germline V gene lookup returns CDR1 LGHDT and CDR2 YNNKEL (reference sequence). The CDR3 spans 13 residues. V lost 2 bases and J 2 bases, leaving 4 bases between the germline ends. CDR3 loop: CASSQQTGNTIYF. The CDR3 DNA is TGTGCCAGCAGCCAACAGACTGGAAACACCATATATTTT.

V is TRBV19 and J is TRBJ2-5; D is perhaps TRBD1 (6 bases). This CDR3 has 13 residues. Germline V lookup: CDR1 LNHDA, CDR2 SQIVND (reference sequence). Trimming shortened V by 5 bases and J by 8 bases, and 15 bases separated the two germline ends. The CDR3 loop is CASSFSQGPTQYF. CDR3 bases: TGTGCCAGTAGTTTTTCACAGGGTCCCACCCAGTACTTC.

This chain joins TRBV27 and TRBJ1-1; D gene unclear. The CDR3 consists of 13 residues. The V gene's germline CDR1 is MNHEY and CDR2 SMNVEV (reference sequence). With 5 bases removed from V and 6 bases from J, the gap between germline ends came to 13 bases. The CDR3 region has the DNA TGTGCCAGCAGTCTAATCGGGGTCTCTGAAGCTTTCTTT. Protein sequence: CASSLIGVSEAFF.

The chain carries TRBV2 and TRBJ2-3; the match to TRBD1 covers 7 bases. The V gene's germline CDR1 is SNHLY and CDR2 FYNNEI. V lost 5 bases to trimming and J lost 4 bases; unmatched junction nucleotides: 9. The CDR3 is 15 residues long. The CDR3 region is CASSQQGLPADTQYF. CDR3 coding DNA: TGTGCCAGCAGTCAACAGGGGTTGCCCGCAGATACGCAGTATTTT.

The chain is built from TRBV19 and TRBJ2-5; 7 nucleotides match TRBD1. Germline V gives CDR1 LNHDA, CDR2 SQIVND (reference sequence). Unmatched junction bases numbered 4, after V lost 2 bases and J lost 1 base. CDR3 length: 15 residues. The CDR3 bases are TGTGCCAGTAGTATAAGGGGACAGACCCAAGAGACCCAGTACTTC. Encoded protein: CASSIRGQTQETQYF.

This chain joins TRBV7-8 and TRBJ1-5; 7 bases fit TRBD1. Germline assignment: CDR1 SGHVS and CDR2 FQNEAQ. The CDR3 is 14 residues long. Trimming took 5 bases from V and 5 from J; bases not matched to a gene: 6. In DNA, the CDR3 is TGTGCCAGCAGCATACGACAGGGTGATCAGCCCCAGCATTTT. Translation: CASSIRQGDQPQHF.

V is TRBV7-9 and J is TRBJ2-7, with 14 bases aligning to TRBD2. Germline V gene sequence: CDR1 SEHNR, CDR2 FQNEAQ (reference sequence). V lost 5 bases, J lost 2 bases, and 2 bases stayed unmatched. The CDR3 is 15 amino acids. The CDR3 region has the DNA TGTGCCAGCAGCGGGACTAGCGGGAGCCCCTACGAGCAGTACTTC. Translating it yields CASSGTSGSPYEQYF. Full variable domain (outside the CDR3, taken from reference TRBV7-9 and TRBJ2-7): DTGVSQNPRHKITKRGQNVTFRCDPISEHNRLYWYRQTLGQGPEFLTYFQNEAQLEKSRLLSDRFSAERPKGSFSTLEIQRTEQGDSAMYLCASSGTSGSPYEQYFGPGTRLTVT.

The CDR3 loop is CASSLVAGLSNQPQHF. The CDR3 nucleotides read TGTGCCAGCAGCTTAGTAGCAGGGTTGAGCAATCAGCCCCAGCATTTT. The chain joins TRBV7-2 to TRBJ1-5; D might be TRBD1 (5 bases). With 1 base removed from V and 1 base from J, the gap between germline ends came to 11 bases. CDR3 length: 16 residues. Germline lookup yields CDR1 SGHTA and CDR2 FQGNSA. Combining the CDR3 with reference TRBV7-2 and TRBJ1-5 gives the whole variable domain GAGVSQSPSNKVTEKGKDVELRCDPISGHTALYWYRQSLGQGLEFLIYFQGNSAPDKSGLPSDRFSAERTGGSVSTLTIQRTQQEDSAVYLCASSLVAGLSNQPQHFGDGTRLSIL.

This CDR3 reads CASSYPGTQNEQFF. CDR3 nucleotide sequence: TGTGCCAGCAGTTACCCCGGGACACAGAATGAGCAGTTCTTC. The chain employs TRBV6-2 or TRBV6-3 and TRBJ2-1; a weak D match, TRBD1 (6 bases). V was clipped by 2 bases and J by 7 bases, with 12 bases between them. Germline CDR1 is MNHEY and CDR2 is SVGEGT. This CDR3 comprises 14 residues.

The chain carries TRBV19 and TRBJ2-1; perhaps TRBD2 as D (6 bases). Germline CDR1 is LNHDA and CDR2 is SQIVND (reference sequence). V gave up 4 bases and J gave up 2 bases, with 12 bases separating them. The CDR3 is made up of 15 amino acids. CDR3 DNA sequence: TGTGCCAGTAGTAGGACGGGAGTAACCTACAATGAGCAGTTCTTC. This gives the protein CASSRTGVTYNEQFF.

The chain links TRBV27 to TRBJ1-6; 8 bases fit TRBD1. From germline, CDR1 is MNHEY and CDR2 SMNVEV (reference sequence). The CDR3 runs to 17 residues. The junction had 10 bases not matched to a gene; V was cut back by 4 bases and J by 5 bases. DNA for the CDR3: TGTGCCAGCAGTTGGACAGGGACCTCTCTCAATAATTCACCCCTCCACTTT. Encoded protein: CASSWTGTSLNNSPLHF.

The chain combines TRBV29-1 with TRBJ2-2; D is undetermined. CDR1 and CDR2 (germline): SQVTM, ANQGSEA. Trimming shortened V by 1 base and J by 2 bases, and 8 bases separated the two germline ends. The CDR3 is 14 residues long. The DNA for the CDR3 is TGCAGCGTTGAAGGGGCACCTAACACCGGGGAGCTGTTTTTT. Translated: CSVEGAPNTGELFF.

This chain connects TRBV10-3 to TRBJ2-3; 8 bases are a match to TRBD1. Per the germline V gene, CDR1 is ENHRY and CDR2 is SYGVKD. V was pared by 0 bases and J by 7 bases, with 3 bases of the junction left unmatched. The CDR3 extends over 14 amino acids. The CDR3 loop is CAISESDRGNTQYF. The CDR3 DNA reads TGTGCCATCAGTGAGTCTGACAGGGGAAATACGCAGTATTTT.

This clone came up once. The chain employs TRBV2 and TRBJ1-5, with D possibly being TRBD1 (5 bases). The V end lost 5 bases, the J end lost 0 bases, and 11 bases lay between the germline ends. Germline assignment: CDR1 SNHLY and CDR2 FYNNEI. There are 15 residues in the CDR3. CDR3 sequence: CASSRQSLSNQPQHF. The CDR3 DNA reads TGTGCCAGCAGTAGACAGTCACTTAGCAATCAGCCCCAGCATTTT.

The chain uses TRBV28 and TRBJ1-2, with D hard to call. This CDR3 is 12 amino acids long. Trimming left V 6 bases short and J 1 base short, with 6 bases between. Germline V lookup: CDR1 MDHEN, CDR2 SYDVKM. The CDR3 region has the DNA TGTGCCAGCAGCCCAGATAACTATGGCTACACCTTC. Encoded protein: CASSPDNYGYTF.